The 17 T cell receptor beta chains presented below share a single source sample, sequenced in a study of sequential checkpoint blockade in melanoma. TCRdb's copy holds only in-frame clones and misses some; the assay was immunoSEQ multiplex PCR. This table holds some 9,600 clones, about 24% found once. The treatment denotes: randomized to nivolumab then ipilimumab (arm A) or the reverse (arm B). The input for sequencing was tumor tissue (inferred from file names), taken from a patient given nivolumab and ipilimumab in sequence. These receptors came from a human donor with melanoma.

This rearrangement joins TRBV30 to TRBJ1-1; D is perhaps TRBD1 (6 bases). This CDR3 comprises 13 residues. Germline CDR1 and CDR2: GTSNPN and SVGIG (reference sequence). The V and J ends lost 3 bases and 0 bases respectively, with 8 bases between them. CDR3 sequence: CAWSQGMNTEAFF. The DNA of the CDR3 is TGTGCCTGGAGCCAGGGGATGAACACTGAAGCTTTCTTT.

This clone has more than one count but fewer than ten. V usage is TRBV9 and J usage is TRBJ1-5, with D possibly TRBD1 on 5 matching bases. Per the germline V gene, CDR1 is SGDLS and CDR2 is YYNGEE. The CDR3 contains 16 residues. V was pared by 5 bases and J by 4 bases, with 19 bases between. The CDR3 region is CASSKGGDSRNQPQHF. In nucleotides, the CDR3 is TGTGCCAGCAGTAAGGGTGGAGACAGTAGAAATCAGCCCCAGCATTTT.

This clone was counted between two and nine times. V usage is TRBV11-3 and J usage is TRBJ2-1, with 10 bases identical to TRBD1. Germline CDR1 and CDR2: SGHNT and YENEEA. CDR3 length: 15 residues. The V gene end was trimmed by 1 base and the J gene end by 9 bases; junction bases not matched to a gene: 6. The CDR3 region has the DNA TGTGCCAGCAGCTTAGGGGGGACAGGGGTGGGTGAGCAGTTCTTC. Residues: CASSLGGTGVGEQFF.

This clone was detected only a few times. V usage is TRBV27 and J usage is TRBJ2-7; D is perhaps TRBD2 (6 bases). This CDR3 is 13 amino acids long. Trimming left V 5 bases short and J 7 bases short, with 15 bases between. Germline CDR1 reads MNHEY; CDR2 reads SMNVEV (reference sequence). The CDR3 spells CASSRDWGREQYF. CDR3 bases: TGTGCCAGCAGTCGGGACTGGGGAAGGGAGCAGTACTTC.

The chain has TRBV18 and TRBJ2-6, with D tentatively TRBD1 (5 bases). Germline V gene lookup returns CDR1 KGHSH and CDR2 LQKENI. Trimming pared 3 bases from V and 0 bases from J, leaving 12 bases between. The CDR3 length is 17 residues. CDR3 bases: TGTGCCAGCTCACCCCCGACAGCCTCCTCTGGGGCCAACGTCCTGACTTTC. Amino acids: CASSPPTASSGANVLTF.

This clone is deemed medium-sized (0.01 to 0.1%). The chain carries TRBV11-3 and TRBJ2-3; the match to TRBD2 covers 8 bases. This CDR3 region has 16 residues. Germline V gives CDR1 SGHNT, CDR2 YENEEA. The ends lost 5 bases at V and 5 bases at J; junction bases unmatched: 12. The CDR3 DNA reads TGTGCCAGCAGCCCCCAGGAGCGGGAGCTGGGAGATACGCAGTATTTT. Translated, it gives CASSPQERELGDTQYF.

The rearrangement joins TRBV11-3 to TRBJ1-3; D is ambiguous. The CDR3 covers 16 residues. The germline gives CDR1 SGHNT, CDR2 YENEEA. Trimming left V 5 bases short and J 4 bases short, with 18 bases between. The CDR3 sequence is CASSTTNGVPGNTIYF. The CDR3 DNA is TGTGCCAGCAGCACAACAAACGGCGTGCCAGGAAACACCATATATTTT.

The V and J genes are TRBV11-3 and TRBJ2-5; D is perhaps TRBD2 (7 bases). Trimming removed 3 bases at V and 4 bases at J, with 18 bases between. CDR1 SGHNT and CDR2 YENEEA come from the germline V gene. This CDR3 is built from 16 residues. CDR3 bases: TGTGCCAGCAGCTTTCGACTAGCTCTCAGGGGAGAGACCCAGTACTTC. Encoded protein: CASSFRLALRGETQYF.

This clone is medium-sized by share. The V gene is TRBV11-3, the J gene TRBJ1-1, with 8 bases identical to TRBD1. The length of the CDR3 is 14 residues. V dropped 7 bases and J dropped 4; count of bases not matched to a gene: 8. CDR1 and CDR2 (germline): SGHNT, YENEEA. CDR3 sequence reads: CASTGTGGFTEAFF. The DNA for the CDR3 is TGTGCCAGCACCGGGACAGGAGGATTCACTGAAGCTTTCTTT.

There are many counts of this clone. V gene TRBV5-1 combines with J gene TRBJ1-2; D gene unclear. Germline CDR1 and CDR2: SGHRS and YFSETQ. Trimming removed 0 bases at V and 5 bases at J, with 11 bases between. The CDR3 consists of 14 residues. CDR3 bases: TGCGCCAGCAGCTTGGTAGCCAGAGGATATGGCTACACCTTC. It yields the protein CASSLVARGYGYTF.

This clone was counted a few times. This rearrangement joins TRBV11-3 to TRBJ2-7; 9 bases map to TRBD1. V was pared by 3 bases and J by 3 bases, with 9 bases of the junction left unmatched. Germline values: CDR1 SGHNT, CDR2 YENEEA. The length of the CDR3 is 16 residues. The CDR3 DNA is TGTGCCAGCAGCTTGGAATTGACAGGGGGGCTCTACGAGCAGTACTTC. It specifies CASSLELTGGLYEQYF.

J is TRBJ2-7 and V is TRBV6-8; D gene ambiguous. Trimming cost V 6 bases and J 7 bases, with 16 bases left between them. The V gene's germline CDR1 is MNHGY and CDR2 SAAAGT. CDR3 size: 13 residues. This CDR3 reads CASSQGPTLEQYF. DNA for the CDR3: TGTGCCAGCAGCCAAGGCCCTACTTTAGAGCAGTACTTC.

V gene TRBV6-8 combines with J gene TRBJ2-1; 9 bases line up with TRBD2. V gave up 6 bases and J gave up 5 bases; unmatched junction bases: 14. Germline V gene sequence: CDR1 MNHGY, CDR2 SAAAGT. The CDR3 spans 17 residues. CDR3: CASRRYSGSGRDNEQFF. The DNA for the CDR3 is TGTGCCAGCAGAAGATATAGCGGGAGTGGACGGGACAATGAGCAGTTCTTC.

This clone was seen a handful of times. The DNA for the CDR3 is TGTGCCAGCAGTTTTCGTAGGGAGCTGCAGCCCCAGCATTTT. Amino acids: CASSFRRELQPQHF. This chain links TRBV28 with TRBJ1-5; D remains unclear. The germline V and J ends were trimmed by 3 bases and 7 bases, with 13 bases remaining between them. Germline CDR1 is MDHEN and CDR2 is SYDVKM. CDR3 length equals 14 residues. Together with reference TRBV28 and TRBJ1-5, the CDR3 gives the full variable domain: DVKVTQSSRYLVKRTGEKVFLECVQDMDHENMFWYRQDPGLGLRLIYFSYDVKMKEKGDIPEGYSVSREKKERFSLILESASTNQTSMYLCASSFRRELQPQHFGDGTRLSIL.

The chain links TRBV28 to TRBJ2-1; TRBD2 matches 16 bases. With V trimmed by 6 bases and J by 9 bases, 8 bases remained unmatched. The CDR3 sequence is 16 residues long. Germline V gene sequence: CDR1 MDHEN, CDR2 SYDVKM. CDR3 sequence: CASRPGTSGRASEQFF. CDR3 nucleotide sequence: TGTGCCAGCAGGCCAGGGACTAGCGGGAGGGCCAGTGAGCAGTTCTTC.

This chain links TRBV28 with TRBJ2-7; 9 nucleotides line up with TRBD1. V shed 8 bases, J shed 9 bases, and the junction held 14 bases outside the gene matches. Germline V gene sequence: CDR1 MDHEN, CDR2 SYDVKM. CDR3 length: 14 residues. CDR3 sequence: CASDRRDRAPRQYF. CDR3 in DNA: TGTGCCAGCGACCGCCGGGACAGGGCCCCACGGCAGTACTTC.

This chain connects TRBV19 to TRBJ1-1, with a weak D call TRBD1 (5 bases). The V gene's germline CDR1 is LNHDA and CDR2 SQIVND (reference sequence). V was shortened by 7 bases and J by 5 bases, with 11 bases between the two germline ends. This CDR3 is built from 12 residues. CDR3 nucleotides: TGTGCCAGTAAGAAAGGGGTTACTGAAGCTTTCTTT. As protein: CASKKGVTEAFF. The variable domain in full, completed from reference TRBV19 and TRBJ1-1, reads DGGITQSPKYLFRKEGQNVTLSCEQNLNHDAMYWYRQDPGQGLRLIYYSQIVNDFQKGDIAEGYSVSREKKESFPLTVTSAQKNPTAFYLCASKKGVTEAFFGQGTRLTVV.